This record looks at one T cell receptor beta chain sequence and its context. The sample originates from a study of cytomegalovirus exposure and HLA in healthy donors. Using immunoSEQ multiplex PCR, the repertoire was profiled, and TCRdb retains in-frame clones only, with some absent. The repertoire holds some 260,000 clones, with roughly 87% as singletons. Trimming removed 3 bases at V and 0 bases at J, with 24 bases between. The germline V gene has CDR1 SGHVS and CDR2 FQNEAQ. This CDR3 is built from 21 residues. The sequence was obtained from a man aged 18 to 35 in good health and CMV-seropositive. The V gene is TRBV7-8, the J gene TRBJ2-6; D unresolved. Sequenced input: PBMCs. The CDR3 loop is CASSFGYRYRSQSSGANVLTF. In DNA, the CDR3 is TGTGCCAGCAGCTTCGGTTATCGGTACCGTTCCCAAAGCTCTGGGGCCAACGTCCTGACTTTC.